This TCR beta chain originates from a study of T-cell reconstitution after alpha-beta-depleted transplantation in children. Germline loops: CDR1 SGHTA, CDR2 FQGNSA. The ends lost 5 bases at V and 4 bases at J; junction bases unmatched: 4. This CDR3 comprises 13 residues. It was with unique molecular identifiers that the TCRbeta library was prepared. Each CDR3 protein is one row after TCRdb ran MiXCR on the PCR reads. The data show fewer than 90,000 distinct CDR3 sequences, around 7.9% seen once. The chain employs TRBV7-2 and TRBJ2-5, with 7 bases identical to TRBD1. The origin of this receptor is a human donor who donated a stem cell graft to a child with acute lymphoblastic leukemia. The sample consisted of PBMCs from the stem cell graft donor, taken from the stem cell graft. In nucleotides, the CDR3 is TGTGCCAGCAGCGGGGACAGATTAGAGACCCAGTACTTC. This translates into CASSGDRLETQYF.